This entry is about one T cell receptor beta chain. Its antigen is as yet unknown. This entry is derived from a study of T cell repertoires in cytomegalovirus infection. Turning to the study itself: Recently identified HLA-C-restricted and well-studied HLA-B-restricted CMV epitopes were used. Indicated by public TCR beta signatures were CMV infection and matching HLA type. Regarding the study as a whole: Predominance within the ex vivo response was attributable to HLA-C-restricted CMV-specific TCR beta clonotypes.

MiXCR, run by TCRdb on the reads, gives a single entry per CDR3 protein. The sample yields approximately 270,000 distinct CDR3 sequences, about 20% seen once. V lost 0 bases to trimming and J lost 3 bases; unmatched junction nucleotides: 4. Per germline, CDR1 MGHRA and CDR2 YSYEKL. The CDR3 contains 15 residues. The material sequenced was cultured PBMCs, taken from culture after CMV antigen stimulation. This TCR came from a human donor in good health (CMV status not recorded). Some clones in this sample may be carry-over from other donors' samples. V usage is TRBV4-1 and J usage is TRBJ1-2; 7 bases are shared with TRBD1. The CDR3 nucleotides are TGCGCCAGCAGCCAAGATGGGACAGCTGACTATGGCTACACCTTC. Translation: CASSQDGTADYGYTF.